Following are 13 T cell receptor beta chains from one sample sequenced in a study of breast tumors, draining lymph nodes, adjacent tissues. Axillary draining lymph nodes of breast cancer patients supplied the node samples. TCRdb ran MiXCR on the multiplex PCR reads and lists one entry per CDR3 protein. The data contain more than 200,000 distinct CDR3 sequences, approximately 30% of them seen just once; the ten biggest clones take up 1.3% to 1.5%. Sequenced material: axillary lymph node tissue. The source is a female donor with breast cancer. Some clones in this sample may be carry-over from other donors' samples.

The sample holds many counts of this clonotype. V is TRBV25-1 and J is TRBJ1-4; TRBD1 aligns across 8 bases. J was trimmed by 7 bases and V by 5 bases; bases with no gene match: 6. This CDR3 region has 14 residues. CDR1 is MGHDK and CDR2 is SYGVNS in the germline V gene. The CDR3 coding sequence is TGTGCCAGCAGTCCCGACAGGGGTGTTGAAAAACTGTTTTTT. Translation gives CASSPDRGVEKLFF.

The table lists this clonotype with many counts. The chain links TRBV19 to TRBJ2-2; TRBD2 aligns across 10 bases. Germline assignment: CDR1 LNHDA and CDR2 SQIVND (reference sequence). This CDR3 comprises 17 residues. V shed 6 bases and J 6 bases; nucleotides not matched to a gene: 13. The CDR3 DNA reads TGTGCCAGTAGGAGCGGGAGGGCCAGTCGTGGGGCCGGGGAGCTGTTTTTT. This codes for CASRSGRASRGAGELFF. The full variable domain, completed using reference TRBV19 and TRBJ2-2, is DGGITQSPKYLFRKEGQNVTLSCEQNLNHDAMYWYRQDPGQGLRLIYYSQIVNDFQKGDIAEGYSVSREKKESFPLTVTSAQKNPTAFYLCASRSGRASRGAGELFFGEGSRLTVL.

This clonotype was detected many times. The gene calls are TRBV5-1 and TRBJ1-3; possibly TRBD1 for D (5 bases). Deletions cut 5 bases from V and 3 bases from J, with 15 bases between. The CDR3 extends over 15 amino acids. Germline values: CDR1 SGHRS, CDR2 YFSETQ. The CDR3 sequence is CASRDGGGSGNTIYF. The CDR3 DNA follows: TGCGCCAGCAGAGATGGCGGGGGAAGTGGAAACACCATATATTTT. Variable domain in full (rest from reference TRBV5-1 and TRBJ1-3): KAGVTQTPRYLIKTRGQQVTLSCSPISGHRSVSWYQQTPGQGLQFLFEYFSETQRNKGNFPGRFSGRQFSNSRSEMNVSTLELGDSALYLCASRDGGGSGNTIYFGEGSWLTVV.

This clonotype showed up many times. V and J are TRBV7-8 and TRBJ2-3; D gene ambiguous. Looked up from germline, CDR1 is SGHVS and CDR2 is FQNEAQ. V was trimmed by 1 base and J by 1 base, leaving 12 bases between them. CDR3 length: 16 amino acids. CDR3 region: CASSLDPESGTDTQYF. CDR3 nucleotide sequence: TGTGCCAGCAGCTTAGACCCAGAGAGTGGCACAGATACGCAGTATTTT. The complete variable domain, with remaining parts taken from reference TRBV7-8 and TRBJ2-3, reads GAGVSQSPRYKVAKRGQDVALRCDPISGHVSLFWYQQALGQGPEFLTYFQNEAQLDKSGLPSDRFFAERPEGSVSTLKIQRTQQEDSAVYLCASSLDPESGTDTQYFGPGTRLTVL.

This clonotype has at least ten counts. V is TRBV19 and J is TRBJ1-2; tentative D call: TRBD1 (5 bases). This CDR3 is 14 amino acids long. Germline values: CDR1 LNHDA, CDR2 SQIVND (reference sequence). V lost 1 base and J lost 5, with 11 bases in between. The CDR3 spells CASSIGGMGYGYTF. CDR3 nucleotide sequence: TGTGCCAGTAGTATAGGGGGCATGGGATATGGCTACACCTTC.

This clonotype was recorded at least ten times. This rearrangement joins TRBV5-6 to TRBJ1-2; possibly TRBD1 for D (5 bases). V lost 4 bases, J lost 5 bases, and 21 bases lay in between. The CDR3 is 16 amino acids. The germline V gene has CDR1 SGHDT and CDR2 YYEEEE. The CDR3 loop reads CASSPGRLPRTYGYTF. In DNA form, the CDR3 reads TGTGCCAGCAGCCCGGGACGGCTACCCCGCACTTATGGCTACACCTTC.

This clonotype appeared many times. DNA of the CDR3: TGTGCCACCAGTGATTCCCGTTCGGGACAGGGGTTTGATACGCAGTATTTT. Translation gives CATSDSRSGQGFDTQYF. V and J are TRBV24-1 and TRBJ2-3, with TRBD1 identical over 10 bases. This CDR3 region has 17 residues. The V segment lost 2 bases and the J segment 6 bases; nucleotides outside the gene matches: 10. Germline lookup yields CDR1 KGHDR and CDR2 SFDVKD.

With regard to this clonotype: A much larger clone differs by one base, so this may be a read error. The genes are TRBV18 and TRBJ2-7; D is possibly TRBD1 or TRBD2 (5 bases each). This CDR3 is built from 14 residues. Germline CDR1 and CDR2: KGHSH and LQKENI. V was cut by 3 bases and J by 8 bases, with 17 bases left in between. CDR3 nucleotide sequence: TGTGCCAGCTCACCGTACCAGGGAGACCACAAGCAGTACTTC. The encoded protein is CASSPYQGDHKQYF.

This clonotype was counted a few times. The CDR3 sequence is CASSPPGLADTDTQYF. For the CDR3, the DNA is TGTGCCAGCAGCCCCCCGGGACTAGCGGACACAGATACGCAGTATTTT. The chain uses TRBV28 and TRBJ2-3, with 11 bases lining up with TRBD2. After removal of 6 bases from V and 2 bases from J, the junction contained 7 bases not matched to a gene. The CDR3 is 16 amino acids. The germline V gene has CDR1 MDHEN and CDR2 SYDVKM.

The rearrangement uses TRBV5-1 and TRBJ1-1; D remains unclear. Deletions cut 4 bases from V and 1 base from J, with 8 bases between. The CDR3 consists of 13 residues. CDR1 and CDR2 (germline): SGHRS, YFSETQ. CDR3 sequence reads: CASSREGNTEAFF. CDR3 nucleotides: TGCGCCAGCAGCCGGGAAGGGAACACTGAAGCTTTCTTT.

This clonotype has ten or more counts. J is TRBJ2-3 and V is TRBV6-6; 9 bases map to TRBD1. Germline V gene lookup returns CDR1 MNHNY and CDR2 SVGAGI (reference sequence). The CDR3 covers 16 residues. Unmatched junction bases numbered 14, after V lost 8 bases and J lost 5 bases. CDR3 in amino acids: CASRPYRGRGVDTQYF. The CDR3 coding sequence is TGTGCCAGCCGACCTTACAGGGGGCGCGGGGTAGATACGCAGTATTTT.

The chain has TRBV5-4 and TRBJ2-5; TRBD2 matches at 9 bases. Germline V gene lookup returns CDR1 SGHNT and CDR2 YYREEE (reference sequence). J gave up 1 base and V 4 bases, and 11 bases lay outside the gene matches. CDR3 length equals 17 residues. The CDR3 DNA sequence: TGTGCCAGCAGCACCCAATCTTCAGCGGGAGGCCAAGAGACCCAGTACTTC. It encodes CASSTQSSAGGQETQYF. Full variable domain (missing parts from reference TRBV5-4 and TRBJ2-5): ETGVTQSPTHLIKTRGQQVTLRCSSQSGHNTVSWYQQALGQGPQFIFQYYREEENGRGNFPPRFSGLQFPNYSSELNVNALELDDSALYLCASSTQSSAGGQETQYFGPGTRLLVL.

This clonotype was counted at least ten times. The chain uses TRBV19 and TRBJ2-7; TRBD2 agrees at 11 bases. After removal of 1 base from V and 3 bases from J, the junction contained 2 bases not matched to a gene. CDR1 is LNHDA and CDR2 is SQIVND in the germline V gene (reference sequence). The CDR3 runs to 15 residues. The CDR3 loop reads CASSIALAGGYEQYF. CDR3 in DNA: TGTGCCAGTAGTATAGCGCTAGCGGGAGGCTACGAGCAGTACTTC.